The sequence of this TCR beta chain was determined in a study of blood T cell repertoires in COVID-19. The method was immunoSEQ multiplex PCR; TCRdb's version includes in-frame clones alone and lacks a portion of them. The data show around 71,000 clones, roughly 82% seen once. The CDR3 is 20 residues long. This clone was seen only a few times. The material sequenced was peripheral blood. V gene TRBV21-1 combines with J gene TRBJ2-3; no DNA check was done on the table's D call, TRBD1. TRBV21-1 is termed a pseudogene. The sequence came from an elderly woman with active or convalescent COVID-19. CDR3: CASSKGPRDRLPSCTDTQYF. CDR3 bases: TGTGCCAGCAGCAAAGGACCCCGGGACAGGCTCCCCTCCTGCACAGATACGCAGTATTTT.